This TCR beta chain was documented in a study of cytomegalovirus exposure and HLA in healthy donors. A multiplex PCR was run with 60 Vbeta primers and 13 Jbeta primers. The protocol was immunoSEQ multiplex PCR, while the TCRdb copy is restricted to in-frame clones and leaves out a portion. The table lists 110,000 to 150,000 clones, around 67% of them singletons. The sample taken for sequencing was PBMCs. The sequence derives from a man between 18 and 35 years old in good health and CMV-seropositive.

The CDR3 is CASKGAKDTQYF. In nucleotides, the CDR3 is TGTGCCAGTAAGGGGGCGAAAGATACGCAGTATTTT. The J gene is TRBJ2-3, the V gene TRBV5-6; 7 bases map to TRBD1. Trimming removed 8 bases from V and 5 bases from J; junction bases left unmatched: 5. This CDR3 is 12 amino acids long. Germline CDR1 reads SGHDT; CDR2 reads YYEEEE.